A single sample gave rise to the 10 T cell receptor beta chains below, sequenced in a study of T-cell memory formation after mild COVID-19. TCRdb itself ran the 5' RACE reads through MiXCR, one entry per CDR3 protein. The profile covers 150,000 or so distinct CDR3 sequences, with about a third appearing a single time and approximately 12% taken by the ten largest. Sequencing was performed on PBMCs or a T cell subset sorted from them (not recorded which). All receptors derive from an adult woman who had mild COVID-19 (a few samples of this study predate the infection). Cell type and time point are not known.

This clonotype was seen a handful of times. The rearrangement uses TRBV7-3 and TRBJ1-1; D perhaps matches TRBD1 (6 bases). Deletions cut 6 bases from V and 1 base from J, with 9 bases between. This CDR3 has 13 amino acids. Per germline, CDR1 SGHTA and CDR2 FQGTGA. CDR3 DNA: TGTGCCAGCAGTTGGACAGCGAACACTGAAGCTTTCTTT. This sequence encodes CASSWTANTEAFF.

There are a few counts of this clonotype. The CDR3, as DNA: TGTGCCAGCTCACCACCGACGCAGGGCAACTACGAGCAGTACTTC. Its translation: CASSPPTQGNYEQYF. V gene TRBV18 combines with J gene TRBJ2-7, with a tentative D call TRBD1 (5 bases). The CDR3 has 15 residues. CDR1 is KGHSH, CDR2 LQKENI, per germline. Trimming took off 0 bases at V and 3 bases at J, with 12 bases between the two ends.

This clonotype has only a few counts. V gene TRBV7-8 combines with J gene TRBJ2-1; 7 bases line up with TRBD2. This CDR3 has 15 residues. Germline CDR1 and CDR2: SGHVS and FQNEAQ. The ends lost 3 bases at V and 0 bases at J; junction bases unmatched: 2. The CDR3 region is CASSFTSDSYNEQFF. CDR3 sequence (DNA): TGTGCCAGCAGCTTTACTAGCGACTCCTACAATGAGCAGTTCTTC.

J is TRBJ1-1 and V is TRBV4-1; possibly TRBD1 for D (6 bases). The CDR3 consists of 15 residues. The germline V gene has CDR1 MGHRA and CDR2 YSYEKL. V was cut by 1 base and J by 4 bases, with 13 bases left in between. In nucleotides, the CDR3 is TGCGCCAGCAGCCAAGTAGTCAGGGGCCGCACTGAAGCTTTCTTT. Translation: CASSQVVRGRTEAFF.

This clonotype was seen a few times. The chain links TRBV29-1 to TRBJ2-3; 11 positions agree with TRBD1. This CDR3 region has 15 residues. V lost 6 bases and J lost 6; bases outside the gene matches: 11. CDR1 and CDR2 (germline): SQVTM, ANQGSEA. CDR3: CSVRPGQGERDTQYF. The CDR3 DNA reads TGCAGCGTACGACCGGGACAGGGGGAGAGGGATACGCAGTATTTT.

The chain is built from TRBV12-3 or TRBV12-4 and TRBJ2-4; 8 bases match TRBD1. There are 14 residues in the CDR3. The ends lost 7 bases at V and 6 bases at J; junction bases unmatched: 8. CDR3: CASTPDRVPNIQYF. The DNA of the CDR3 is TGTGCCAGCACCCCGGACAGGGTTCCAAACATTCAGTACTTC.

This clonotype was counted between two and nine times. This chain links TRBV12-3 or TRBV12-4 with TRBJ1-2; TRBD1 is a possible D gene (5 bases). CDR3 length: 14 amino acids. With 7 bases removed from V and 8 bases from J, the gap between germline ends came to 20 bases. CDR3 DNA sequence: TGTGCCAGCAACATAGGACAACGCGTTGGGGGCTACACCTTC. It translates to CASNIGQRVGGYTF.

This rearrangement joins TRBV7-2 to TRBJ2-1, with D tentatively TRBD1 or TRBD2 (5 bases each). V lost 5 bases to trimming and J lost 9 bases, with 11 bases between them. The length of the CDR3 is 12 residues. Looked up from germline, CDR1 is SGHTA and CDR2 is FQGNSA. This CDR3 reads CASSRDRSEQFF. The CDR3 DNA reads TGTGCCAGCAGCCGGGACCGCAGTGAGCAGTTCTTC.

This clonotype was recorded at least ten times. The V call is TRBV3-1, the J call TRBJ2-1; maybe TRBD1 (6 bases). V gave up 1 base and J gave up 2 bases, with 15 bases separating them. CDR3 length: 17 residues. The germline V gene encodes CDR1 LGHDT and CDR2 YNNKEL (reference sequence). The CDR3 DNA follows: TGTGCCAGCAGCCAAGGACTTGGACAGAACACCTACAATGAGCAGTTCTTC. It translates to CASSQGLGQNTYNEQFF.

This chain uses TRBV7-2 with TRBJ1-1; D remains ambiguous. The germline CDR1 and CDR2 sequences are SGHTA and FQGNSA. CDR3 length equals 13 residues. Trimming removed 5 bases from V and 3 bases from J, with 10 bases in between. The CDR3 reads CASSRQTYTEAFF. CDR3 bases: TGTGCCAGCAGCCGCCAAACTTACACTGAAGCTTTCTTT.